This T cell receptor (beta chain) was recorded in a study of blood T cell repertoires in COVID-19. For the study at large: T cells, B-cell-depleted T cells, or PBMCs supplied cDNA or gDNA.

Repertoires were generated with immunoSEQ multiplex PCR, while TCRdb's copy carries only in-frame clones and drops some. The table has about 290,000 clones, approximately 89% seen once. Sequencing was performed on peripheral blood. The source is a woman aged 25 to 45 with COVID-19, enrolled during active disease.

The CDR3 DNA sequence: TGTGCCAGTGGGAGGGGGATGCAAGAGACCCAGTACTTC. Its protein is CASGRGMQETQYF. The V and J genes are TRBV2 and TRBJ2-5, with D possibly TRBD2 on 7 matching bases. This CDR3 spans 13 amino acids. Between the trimmed V and J ends, which lost 9 bases and 2 bases, there was a span of 13 bases. Germline V gene data show CDR1 as SNHLY and CDR2 as FYNNEI.